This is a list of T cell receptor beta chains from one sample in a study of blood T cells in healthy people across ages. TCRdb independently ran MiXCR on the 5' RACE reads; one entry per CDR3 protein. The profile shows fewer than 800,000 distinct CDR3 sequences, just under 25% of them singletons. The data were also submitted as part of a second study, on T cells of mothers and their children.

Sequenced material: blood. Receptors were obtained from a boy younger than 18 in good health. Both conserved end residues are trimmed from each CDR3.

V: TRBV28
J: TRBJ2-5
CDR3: ASSSFWPKRGPQETQY

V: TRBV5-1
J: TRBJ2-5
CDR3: ASRAESGSRKTQY

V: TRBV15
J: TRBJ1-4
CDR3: ATSLTGAGEKLF

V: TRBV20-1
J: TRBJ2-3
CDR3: SASYGRGADTQY

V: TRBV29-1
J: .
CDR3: SVETNRGAYEQY

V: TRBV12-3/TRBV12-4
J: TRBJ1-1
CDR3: ASRGRGITEAF

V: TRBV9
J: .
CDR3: ASSVENAANNEQF

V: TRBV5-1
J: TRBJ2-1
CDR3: ASSLLGTPYNEQF

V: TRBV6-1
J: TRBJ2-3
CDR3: ASSDNRGSTDTQY

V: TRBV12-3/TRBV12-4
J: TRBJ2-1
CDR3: ASSWHIGGLSYNEQF

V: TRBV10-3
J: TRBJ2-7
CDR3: ATGNVQGDPYEQY

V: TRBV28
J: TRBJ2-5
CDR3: ASINAYQETQY

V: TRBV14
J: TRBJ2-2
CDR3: ASSQEIPGAGELF

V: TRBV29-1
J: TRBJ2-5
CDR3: SVGTGGRETQY

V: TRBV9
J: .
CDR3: ASSGSVTLGDEQF

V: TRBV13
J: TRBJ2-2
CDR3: ASSPGGSKTGELF

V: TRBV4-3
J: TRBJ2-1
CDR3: ASSQEPPSSYNEQF

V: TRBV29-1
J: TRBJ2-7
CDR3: SVVLQRASYEQY

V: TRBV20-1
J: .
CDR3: SAAPRGEQF

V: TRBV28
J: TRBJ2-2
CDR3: ACSLNRLATGELF

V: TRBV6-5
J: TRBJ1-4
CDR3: ASRTLEAGGEKLF

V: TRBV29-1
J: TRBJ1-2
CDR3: SFSVGGGYT

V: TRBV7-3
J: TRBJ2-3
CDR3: ASSLTGQNTDTQY

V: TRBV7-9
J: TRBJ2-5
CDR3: ASSRDRGVSETQY